Listed here are 19 T cell receptor beta chains from one sample, sequenced in a study of shared clonotypes between healthy human individuals. Repertoires were generated with immunoSEQ multiplex PCR, while TCRdb's copy carries only in-frame clones and drops some. The table shows 600,000 to 750,000 clones, with 55% to 75% occurring only once. Sequenced material: memory CD4+ T cells sorted from blood. The subset was: CD45RA-negative fraction. These receptors were taken from a woman aged 25 to 45 in good health.

The chain carries TRBV5-4 and TRBJ2-7; 7 nucleotides line up with TRBD2. Trimming cost V 2 bases and J 3 bases; bases outside gene matches: 5. Germline V gene data show CDR1 as SGHNT and CDR2 as YYREEE (reference sequence). CDR3 length equals 14 residues. The CDR3 loop reads CASSLQAGNYEQYF. CDR3 bases: TGTGCCAGCAGCTTACAAGCGGGGAACTACGAGCAGTACTTC.

V is TRBV2 and J is TRBJ2-3; perhaps D is TRBD1 or TRBD2 (6 bases each). This CDR3 spans 14 amino acids. V lost 8 bases to trimming and J lost 2 bases, with 14 bases between them. Looked up from germline, CDR1 is SNHLY and CDR2 is FYNNEI. The CDR3 bases are TGTGCCAGCCCGGGGGCGACCCTCACAGATACGCAGTATTTT. As protein: CASPGATLTDTQYF.

The rearrangement uses TRBV6-5 and TRBJ1-2; 8 bases line up with TRBD1. This CDR3 has 13 residues. Germline assignment: CDR1 MNHEY and CDR2 SVGAGI. With V trimmed by 5 bases and J by 6 bases, 5 bases remained unmatched. DNA of the CDR3: TGTGCCAGCAGTAAGCAGGGGGCGGATGGCTACACCTTC. This codes for CASSKQGADGYTF.

The rearrangement joins TRBV29-1 to TRBJ2-7; 9 bases are a match to TRBD1. J lost 3 bases, V lost 6 bases, and 9 bases had no gene match. The CDR3 has 14 amino acids. The germline V gene has CDR1 SQVTM and CDR2 ANQGSEA. The CDR3 here is CSVFLGTGNYEQYF. The CDR3 nucleotides are TGCAGCGTATTCCTCGGGACAGGGAACTACGAGCAGTACTTC.

The chain has TRBV6-1 and TRBJ1-1; D not resolved. Trimming took off 0 bases at V and 3 bases at J, with 14 bases between the two ends. The CDR3 is 16 residues long. Germline V gives CDR1 MNHNS, CDR2 SASEGT. The CDR3 is CASSEARPTAHTEAFF. In nucleotides, the CDR3 is TGTGCCAGCAGTGAAGCGAGACCCACGGCTCACACTGAAGCTTTCTTT.

On this clone: Other DNA sequences in this specimen translate into the identical CDR3. The V call is TRBV5-4, the J call TRBJ2-5, with 9 positions matching TRBD1. The CDR3 extends over 15 amino acids. Germline-derived CDR1 and CDR2 are SGHNT and YYREEE (reference sequence). V shed 2 bases, J shed 5 bases, and the junction held 7 bases outside the gene matches. The CDR3 reads CASSFGTGPGETQYF. The CDR3 DNA reads TGTGCCAGCAGCTTCGGGACAGGGCCGGGGGAGACCCAGTACTTC.

The rearrangement joins TRBV28 to TRBJ2-3; 9 nucleotides agree with TRBD2. Trimming removed 5 bases from V and 5 bases from J; junction bases left unmatched: 11. Germline V lookup: CDR1 MDHEN, CDR2 SYDVKM. The CDR3 extends over 16 amino acids. The CDR3 loop is CASSRGGRARGDTQYF. The CDR3, as DNA: TGTGCCAGCAGTCGAGGCGGGAGGGCCAGGGGAGATACGCAGTATTTT.

This chain joins TRBV6-6 and TRBJ2-1, with D possibly TRBD1 on 6 matching bases. Germline assignment: CDR1 MNHNY and CDR2 SVGAGI (reference sequence). V was pared by 1 base and J by 8 bases, with 9 bases between. The CDR3 extends over 13 amino acids. CDR3 in DNA: TGTGCCAGCAGTTACTACAGGGAACATGAGCAGTTCTTC. It encodes CASSYYREHEQFF.

This clone was detected many times. The gene calls are TRBV9 and TRBJ2-1; D remains ambiguous. Between the trimmed V and J ends, which lost 0 bases and 5 bases, there was a span of 12 bases. Germline values: CDR1 SGDLS, CDR2 YYNGEE. The CDR3 has 15 amino acids. DNA of the CDR3: TGTGCCAGCAGCGTAGGACCAGCGACCAACAATGAGCAGTTCTTC. As protein: CASSVGPATNNEQFF.

The rearrangement joins TRBV5-1 to TRBJ2-1, with D possibly matching TRBD2 (6 bases). Looked up from germline, CDR1 is SGHRS and CDR2 is YFSETQ. With 5 bases removed from V and 10 bases from J, the gap between germline ends came to 22 bases. The CDR3 covers 15 residues. CDR3 amino acids: CASRRGLEPLEEQFF. The CDR3 DNA reads TGCGCCAGCAGGCGGGGACTGGAGCCGTTGGAGGAGCAGTTCTTC.

V and J are TRBV6-5 and TRBJ1-1; unclear D gene. The CDR3 covers 15 residues. V was clipped by 2 bases and J by 2 bases, with 12 bases between them. The germline V gene encodes CDR1 MNHEY and CDR2 SVGAGI. The CDR3 region is CASSYRSTGNTEAFF. CDR3 bases: TGTGCCAGCAGTTACCGATCGACGGGCAACACTGAAGCTTTCTTT.

Notes on this clone: A clone one base away is much larger, so this may be a read error. The V call is TRBV5-1, the J call TRBJ2-1; D is unresolved. Germline-derived CDR1 and CDR2 are SGHRS and YFSETQ. Trimming cost V 0 bases and J 0 bases, with 4 bases left between them. This CDR3 has 14 residues. The CDR3 DNA reads TGCGCCAGCAGCTTGGACCACTCCTACAATGAGCAGTTCTTC. Its protein product is CASSLDHSYNEQFF.

This clone has only a few counts. This chain joins TRBV2 and TRBJ2-2, with D perhaps matching TRBD2 (5 bases). There are 14 residues in the CDR3. In germline, CDR1 is SNHLY, CDR2 FYNNEI. V lost 8 bases, J lost 2 bases, and 12 bases lay in between. The CDR3 bases are TGTGCCAGCTGTATTAGCGCCAACACCGGGGAGCTGTTTTTT. Amino acids: CASCISANTGELFF.

This clone was recorded a few times. This sequence joins TRBV7-2 and TRBJ2-3; TRBD2 agrees at 8 bases. V was clipped by 5 bases and J by 3 bases; unmatched bases: 13. Germline V gene sequence: CDR1 SGHTA, CDR2 FQGNSA. The CDR3 spans 17 residues. The DNA for the CDR3 is TGTGCCAGCAGCCCCCTGGGGCAGCGGGAGCCGACAGATACGCAGTATTTT. It is translated as CASSPLGQREPTDTQYF.

DNA for the CDR3: TGTGCCAGCAGTCTCACAGATACGCAGTATTTT. This translates into CASSLTDTQYF. The chain has TRBV27 and TRBJ2-3, with D hard to call. The germline V gene encodes CDR1 MNHEY and CDR2 SMNVEV (reference sequence). The CDR3 runs 11 residues. Trimming cost V 5 bases and J 2 bases, with 2 bases left between them.

The J gene is TRBJ1-2, the V gene TRBV6-6, with D perhaps TRBD1 (5 bases). The germline gives CDR1 MNHNY, CDR2 SVGAGI (reference sequence). Trimming stripped 2 bases from V and 5 bases from J, with 9 bases between. CDR3 length equals 13 residues. The CDR3 is CASSYEGLYGYTF. In DNA, the CDR3 is TGTGCCAGCAGTTACGAGGGGTTGTATGGCTACACCTTC.

The genes are TRBV29-1 and TRBJ1-4; maybe TRBD1 (5 bases). CDR1 is SQVTM, CDR2 ANQGSEA, per germline. V was trimmed by 5 bases and J by 7 bases, leaving 17 bases between them. The CDR3 length is 14 residues. The CDR3 DNA follows: TGCAGCGTTTTGGGAGGGCAGGGAAGTGAAAAACTGTTTTTT. Translated, it gives CSVLGGQGSEKLFF.

The gene calls are TRBV4-1 and TRBJ2-5; D is possibly TRBD2 (5 bases). Trimming stripped 1 base from V and 5 bases from J, with 11 bases between. Germline CDR1 MGHRA, CDR2 YSYEKL. There are 14 residues in the CDR3. CDR3 protein: CASSQGTSGETQYF. The CDR3 nucleotides are TGCGCCAGCAGCCAAGGCACTAGTGGTGAGACCCAGTACTTC.

The J gene is TRBJ2-1, the V gene TRBV7-2, with 11 positions matching TRBD2. Germline trimming cut 1 base from V and 4 bases from J; bases unmatched to any gene: 9. The CDR3 runs to 18 residues. In germline, CDR1 is SGHTA, CDR2 FQGNSA. CDR3 loop: CASSLEGGLAVIYNEQFF. As DNA, the CDR3 is TGTGCCAGCAGCTTAGAGGGGGGACTAGCGGTGATATACAATGAGCAGTTCTTC.